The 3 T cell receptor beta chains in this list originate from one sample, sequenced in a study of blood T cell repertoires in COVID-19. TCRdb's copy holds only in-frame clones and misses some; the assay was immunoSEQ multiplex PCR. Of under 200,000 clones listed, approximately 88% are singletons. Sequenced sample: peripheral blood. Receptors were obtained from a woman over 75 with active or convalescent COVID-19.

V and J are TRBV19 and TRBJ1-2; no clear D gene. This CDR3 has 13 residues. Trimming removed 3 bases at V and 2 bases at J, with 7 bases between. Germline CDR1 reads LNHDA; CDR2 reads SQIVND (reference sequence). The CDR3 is CASSIYGNYGYTF. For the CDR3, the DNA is TGTGCCAGTAGTATTTACGGGAACTATGGCTACACCTTC.

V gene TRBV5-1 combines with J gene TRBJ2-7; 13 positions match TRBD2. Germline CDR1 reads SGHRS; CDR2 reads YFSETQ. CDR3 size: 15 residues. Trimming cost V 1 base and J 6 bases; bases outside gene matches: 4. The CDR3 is CASSLTSGGAREQYF. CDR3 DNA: TGCGCCAGCAGCTTGACTAGCGGGGGGGCTCGCGAGCAGTACTTC.

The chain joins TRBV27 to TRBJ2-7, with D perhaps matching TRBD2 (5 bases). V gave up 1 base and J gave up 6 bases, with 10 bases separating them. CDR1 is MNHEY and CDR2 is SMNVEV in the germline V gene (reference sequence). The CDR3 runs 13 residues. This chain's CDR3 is CASSLLDFSEQYF. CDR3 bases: TGTGCCAGCAGTTTATTGGACTTTAGCGAGCAGTACTTC.